Below are 5 T cell receptor beta chains sequenced from a single sample in a study of metastatic and nonmetastatic thyroid tumors. TCRdb redid the clone calls on the PCR reads using MiXCR. The sample holds tens of thousands of clones, roughly 15% seen once. Thyroid surgery was preceded by no treatment in any patient. Sequencing was done on a sample of blood. These receptors were collected from a male donor with papillary thyroid cancer or a benign thyroid nodule (not recorded which). Some clones in this sample may be carry-over from other donors' samples.

There are many counts of this clone. The chain is built from TRBV5-1 and TRBJ2-2, with 9 bases aligning to TRBD2. Germline assignment: CDR1 SGHRS and CDR2 YFSETQ. The CDR3 is 16 amino acids. V shed 9 bases, J shed 0 bases, and the junction held 9 bases outside the gene matches. The CDR3 DNA is TGCGCCACCTCGACCCTAGCGGGGACGAACACCGGGGAGCTGTTTTTT. Its protein is CATSTLAGTNTGELFF.

This clone was counted at least ten times. The chain links TRBV3-1 to TRBJ2-6, with 9 bases lining up with TRBD2. The germline V gene has CDR1 LGHDT and CDR2 YNNKEL (reference sequence). V lost 4 bases, J lost 0 bases, and 7 bases stayed unmatched. The CDR3 runs to 18 residues. The CDR3 DNA reads as TGTGCCAGCAGCCTTCGGCTAGCGGGAATCTCTGGGGCCAACGTCCTGACTTTC. Residues: CASSLRLAGISGANVLTF.

This clone was counted ten times or more. The chain employs TRBV9 and TRBJ2-3; D might be TRBD2 (7 bases). V lost 0 bases and J lost 2, with 13 bases in between. CDR3 length: 16 residues. Germline assignment: CDR1 SGDLS and CDR2 YYNGEE. The CDR3 DNA sequence: TGTGCCAGCAGCGTAGTAGGGGGGGGGCTCACAGATACGCAGTATTTT. Amino acid sequence: CASSVVGGGLTDTQYF.

The V and J genes are TRBV5-1 and TRBJ2-7; TRBD2 agrees at 9 bases. The CDR3 contains 16 residues. Looked up from germline, CDR1 is SGHRS and CDR2 is YFSETQ. The V gene end was trimmed by 4 bases and the J gene end by 6 bases; junction bases not matched to a gene: 14. The CDR3 DNA sequence: TGCGCCAGCAGCCCGGAAAAGATAGCGGGAGTGTCCGAGCAGTACTTC. Translation gives CASSPEKIAGVSEQYF.

The rearrangement links TRBV7-2 to TRBJ2-5, with D uncertain. This CDR3 has 13 amino acids. The germline gives CDR1 SGHTA, CDR2 FQGNSA. Trimming shortened V by 5 bases and J by 5 bases, and 12 bases separated the two germline ends. This CDR3 reads CASSQEFRETQYF. In nucleotides, the CDR3 is TGTGCCAGCAGCCAGGAGTTTAGGGAGACCCAGTACTTC.